The 15 T cell receptor beta chains below come from one sample, sequenced in a study of ipilimumab plus nivolumab after autologous stem cell transplantation. The protocol was immunoSEQ multiplex PCR, while the TCRdb copy is restricted to in-frame clones and leaves out a portion. The sample has fewer than 5,500 clones, roughly 76% seen once. The specimen comprised PBMCs, sampled in a trial of ipilimumab plus nivolumab as post-transplant consolidation. The receptors originated from a male donor with multiple myeloma.

This clone is termed large (0.1 to 1%). Other DNA sequences in this sample translate to the same CDR3. The genes are TRBV5-6 and TRBJ1-1; D is possibly TRBD1 (5 bases). This CDR3 is built from 12 residues. V lost 1 base and J 5 bases, leaving 6 bases between the germline ends. Germline V gives CDR1 SGHDT, CDR2 YYEEEE. The CDR3 sequence is CASSLRGTEAFF. The CDR3 coding sequence is TGTGCCAGCAGCTTGCGGGGGACTGAAGCTTTCTTT.

V and J are TRBV5-2 and TRBJ1-2. TRBV5-2 is noted as a pseudogene. The CDR3 has 15 residues. This CDR3 reads CASSQDFTANYGYTF. CDR3 coding DNA: TGCGCCAGCAGCCAAGATTTTACGGCAAACTATGGCTACACCTTC.

This clone was counted once. In DNA, the CDR3 is TGTGCCAGCAGCTTGGTCCGCTGGGGGATAGGGCAGGGGGCTTACGAGCAGTACTTC. Translation: CASSLVRWGIGQGAYEQYF. The chain carries TRBV5-4 and TRBJ2-7; 8 positions match TRBD1. J lost 4 bases, V lost 0 bases, and 18 bases had no gene match. This CDR3 is 19 amino acids long. Germline CDR1 SGHNT, CDR2 YYREEE (reference sequence).

The gene calls are TRBV7-3 and TRBJ1-2; perhaps TRBD1 as D (6 bases). The CDR3 loop spans 13 amino acids. The ends were cut back, 5 bases at V and 8 bases at J, with 15 bases in the middle. Germline-derived CDR1 and CDR2 are SGHTA and FQGTGA. The chain's CDR3 is CASSAVTGSGYTF. The CDR3 region has the DNA TGTGCCAGCAGCGCCGTTACAGGGTCCGGCTACACCTTC.

The CDR3 DNA sequence: TGTGCCACCAGGGGGGGGGCTAAGATAACTGAAGCTTTCTTT. As protein: CATRGGAKITEAFF. V gene TRBV27 combines with J gene TRBJ1-1, with 7 bases that match TRBD1. After removal of 10 bases from V and 5 bases from J, the junction contained 13 bases not matched to a gene. CDR1 MNHEY and CDR2 SMNVEV come from the germline V gene (reference sequence). This CDR3 has 14 residues.

J is TRBJ2-5 and V is TRBV5-1; 12 nucleotides agree with TRBD2. Germline V gives CDR1 SGHRS, CDR2 YFSETQ. CDR3 length: 15 residues. The trim removed 4 bases at V and 1 base at J, leaving 2 bases unmatched. The CDR3 DNA sequence: TGCGCCAGCAGCCCGACTAGCGGGGGCCAAGAGACCCAGTACTTC. Protein sequence: CASSPTSGGQETQYF.

J is TRBJ2-7 and V is TRBV7-2; no firm D call. This CDR3 is 11 amino acids long. The germline V gene encodes CDR1 SGHTA and CDR2 FQGNSA. The V gene lost 2 bases and the J gene lost 3 bases, with 2 bases spanning the gap. The CDR3 bases are TGTGCCAGCAGCTTATACTACGAGCAGTACTTC. It is translated as CASSLYYEQYF. The full variable domain, completed using reference TRBV7-2 and TRBJ2-7, is GAGVSQSPSNKVTEKGKDVELRCDPISGHTALYWYRQSLGQGLEFLIYFQGNSAPDKSGLPSDRFSAERTGGSVSTLTIQRTQQEDSAVYLCASSLYYEQYFGPGTRLTVT.

The chain uses TRBV18 and TRBJ1-1; no clear D. Germline CDR1 and CDR2: KGHSH and LQKENI. The V gene lost 0 bases and the J gene lost 10 bases, with 12 bases spanning the gap. The CDR3 is 13 residues long. The CDR3 loop is CASSPPPSLRAFF. CDR3 nucleotides: TGTGCCAGCTCACCACCGCCCAGCCTTCGAGCTTTCTTT.

The rearrangement uses TRBV5-1 and TRBJ2-7, with 8 positions matching TRBD2. This CDR3 contains 13 residues. Germline CDR1 is SGHRS and CDR2 is YFSETQ. With V trimmed by 3 bases and J by 7 bases, 6 bases remained unmatched. The CDR3 DNA is TGCGCCAGCAGCTCCGGGGGGGCCTGGGAGCAGTACTTC. Amino acids: CASSSGGAWEQYF.

The V and J genes are TRBV7-3 and TRBJ2-1; D remains unclear. Germline assignment: CDR1 SGHTA and CDR2 FQGTGA. V was pared by 2 bases and J by 0 bases, with 11 bases between. This CDR3 spans 16 amino acids. In nucleotides, the CDR3 is TGTGCCAGCAGCTTACGAGGCGGAAGCTCCTACAATGAGCAGTTCTTC. It codes for CASSLRGGSSYNEQFF.

This clone was seen just once. This chain uses TRBV6-5 with TRBJ1-6, with D uncertain. The CDR3 is 14 residues long. The germline gives CDR1 MNHEY, CDR2 SVGAGI. Trimming removed 8 bases from V and 0 bases from J, with 8 bases in between. CDR3 protein: CASASSSYNSPLHF. CDR3 nucleotides: TGTGCCAGCGCCTCGAGCTCCTATAATTCACCCCTCCACTTT.

The gene calls are TRBV30 and TRBJ1-1, with D unresolved. The CDR3 loop spans 13 amino acids. The germline CDR1 and CDR2 sequences are GTSNPN and SVGIG (reference sequence). The ends were cut back, 3 bases at V and 4 bases at J, with 12 bases in the middle. CDR3 DNA: TGTGCCTGGAGGGCGGGGTTGAGCACTGAAGCTTTCTTT. This encodes CAWRAGLSTEAFF.

The chain employs TRBV6-6 and TRBJ2-3; 10 positions agree with TRBD2. The CDR3 consists of 14 residues. The germline V gene encodes CDR1 MNHNY and CDR2 SVGAGI (reference sequence). V was pared by 11 bases and J by 2 bases, with 7 bases of the junction left unmatched. As DNA, the CDR3 is TGTGCCGTCCGTAGCGGGGGGATCACAGATACGCAGTATTTT. It translates to CAVRSGGITDTQYF.

Of note for this clone: This may arise from a read error, as a much more abundant clone is one base away. The chain is built from TRBV4-3 and TRBJ1-1; unclear D gene. From germline, CDR1 is LGHNA and CDR2 YSLEER. V was shortened by 5 bases and J by 6 bases, with 19 bases between the two germline ends. The CDR3 covers 15 residues. This CDR3 reads CASSLMRVEKAEAFF. CDR3 DNA sequence: TGCGCCAGCAGCTTGATGCGGGTCGAGAAGGCTGAAGCTTTCTTT.

The V call is TRBV6-1, the J call TRBJ1-4; no clear D. The CDR3 loop spans 14 amino acids. Germline lookup yields CDR1 MNHNS and CDR2 SASEGT. Trimming left V 5 bases short and J 6 bases short, with 13 bases between. The CDR3 region is CASSPVANYEKLFF. The CDR3 DNA follows: TGTGCCAGCAGTCCAGTAGCGAACTATGAAAAACTGTTTTTT.